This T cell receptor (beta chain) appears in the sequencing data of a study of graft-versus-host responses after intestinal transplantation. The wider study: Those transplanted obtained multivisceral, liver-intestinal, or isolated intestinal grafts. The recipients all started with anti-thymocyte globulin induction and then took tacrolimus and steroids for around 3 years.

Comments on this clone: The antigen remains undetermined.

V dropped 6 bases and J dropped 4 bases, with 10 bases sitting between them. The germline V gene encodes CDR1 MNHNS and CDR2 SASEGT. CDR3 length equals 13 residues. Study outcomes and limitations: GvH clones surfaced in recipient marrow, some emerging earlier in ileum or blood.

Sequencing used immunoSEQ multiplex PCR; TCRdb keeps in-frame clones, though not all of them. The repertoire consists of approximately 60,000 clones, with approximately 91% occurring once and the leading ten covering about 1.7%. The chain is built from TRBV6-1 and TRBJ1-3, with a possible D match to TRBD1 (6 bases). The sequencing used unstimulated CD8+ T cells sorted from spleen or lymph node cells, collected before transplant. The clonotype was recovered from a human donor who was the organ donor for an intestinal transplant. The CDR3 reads CASSRGFGNTIYF. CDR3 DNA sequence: TGTGCCAGCAGCAGGGGATTCGGAAACACCATATATTTT.